This section outlines one T cell receptor (beta chain) sequence together with its context. The antigen is unknown. Germline V gene data show CDR1 as WNHNN and CDR2 as SYGVQD (reference sequence). J gave up 1 base and V 2 bases, and 0 bases lay outside the gene matches. The CDR3 has 14 residues. This sample was taken from a study of cytomegalovirus exposure and HLA in healthy donors. Study-level results: The records held CMV serostatus as the only immune exposure information. Previous analysis showed most TCR beta V segments were productive about 87% or about 30% of the time.

PCR employed 60 Vbeta and 13 Jbeta primers. TCRdb's copy holds only in-frame clones and misses some; the assay was immunoSEQ multiplex PCR. The sample lists roughly 180,000 clones; over 80% were seen once. This clonotype was sampled from a woman between 50 and 59 years old in good health and CMV-seropositive. The rearrangement links TRBV10-1 to TRBJ2-3; 7 bases are shared with TRBD2. The sequenced sample consisted of PBMCs. The CDR3 is CASSEAGGTDTQYF. In DNA form, the CDR3 reads TGCGCCAGCAGTGAGGCGGGGGGCACAGATACGCAGTATTTT.